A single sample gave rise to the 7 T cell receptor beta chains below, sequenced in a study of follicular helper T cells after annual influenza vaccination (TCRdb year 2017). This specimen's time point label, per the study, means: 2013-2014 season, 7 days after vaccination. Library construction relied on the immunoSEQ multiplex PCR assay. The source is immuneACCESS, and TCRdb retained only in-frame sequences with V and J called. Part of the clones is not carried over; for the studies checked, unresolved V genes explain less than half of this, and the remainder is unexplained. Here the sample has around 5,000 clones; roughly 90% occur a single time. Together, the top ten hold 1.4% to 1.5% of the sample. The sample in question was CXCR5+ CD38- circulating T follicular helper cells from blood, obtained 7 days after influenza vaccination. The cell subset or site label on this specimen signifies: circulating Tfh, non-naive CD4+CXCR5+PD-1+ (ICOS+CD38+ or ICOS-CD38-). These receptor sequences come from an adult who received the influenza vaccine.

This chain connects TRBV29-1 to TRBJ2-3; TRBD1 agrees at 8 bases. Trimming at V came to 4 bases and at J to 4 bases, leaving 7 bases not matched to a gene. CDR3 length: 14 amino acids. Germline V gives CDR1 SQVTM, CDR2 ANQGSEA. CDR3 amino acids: CSVVTRTGSDTQYF. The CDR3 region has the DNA TGCAGCGTTGTTACCCGGACAGGGTCAGATACGCAGTATTTT.

CDR3 sequence reads: CASRGAQETQYF. CDR3 in DNA: TGTGCCAGCAGAGGGGCCCAAGAGACCCAGTACTTC. The V gene is TRBV7-2, the J gene TRBJ2-5; D may be TRBD1 (5 bases). The CDR3 consists of 12 residues. The germline V gene encodes CDR1 SGHTA and CDR2 FQGNSA. V lost 6 bases, J lost 1 base, and 6 bases lay in between.

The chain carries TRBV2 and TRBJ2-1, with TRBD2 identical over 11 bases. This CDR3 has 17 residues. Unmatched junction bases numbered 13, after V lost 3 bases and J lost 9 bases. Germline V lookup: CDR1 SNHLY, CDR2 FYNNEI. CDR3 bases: TGTGCCAGCAGTGACCTGACTAGCGGGGCCATACCCCGTGAGCAGTTCTTC. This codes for CASSDLTSGAIPREQFF.

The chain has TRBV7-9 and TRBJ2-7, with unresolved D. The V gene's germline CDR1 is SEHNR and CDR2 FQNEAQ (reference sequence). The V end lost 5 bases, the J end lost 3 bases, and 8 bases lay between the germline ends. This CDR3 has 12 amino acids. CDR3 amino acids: CASSVSDYEQYF. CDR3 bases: TGTGCCAGCAGCGTAAGCGACTACGAGCAGTACTTC.

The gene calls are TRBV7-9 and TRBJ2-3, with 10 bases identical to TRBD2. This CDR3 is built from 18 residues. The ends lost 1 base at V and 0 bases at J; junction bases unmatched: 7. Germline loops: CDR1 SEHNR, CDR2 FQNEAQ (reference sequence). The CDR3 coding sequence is TGTGCCAGCAGCTTAGGTCCTAGCGGGGGTGCTAGCACAGATACGCAGTATTTT. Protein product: CASSLGPSGGASTDTQYF.

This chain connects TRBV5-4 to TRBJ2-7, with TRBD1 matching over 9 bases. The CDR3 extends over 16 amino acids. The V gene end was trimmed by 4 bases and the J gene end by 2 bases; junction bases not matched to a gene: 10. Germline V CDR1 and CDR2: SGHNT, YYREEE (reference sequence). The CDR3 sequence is CASSIGTGSLPYEQYF. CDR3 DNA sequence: TGTGCCAGCAGCATCGGGACAGGGAGTTTACCCTACGAGCAGTACTTC.

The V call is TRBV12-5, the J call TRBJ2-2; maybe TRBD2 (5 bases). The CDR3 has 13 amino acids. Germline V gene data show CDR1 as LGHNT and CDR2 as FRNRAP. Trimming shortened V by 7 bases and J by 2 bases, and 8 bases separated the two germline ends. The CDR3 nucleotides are TGTGCTAGTGCTCGGGGAAACACCGGGGAGCTGTTTTTT. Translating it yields CASARGNTGELFF.